This TCR beta chain came from a study of blood T cell repertoires in COVID-19. The overall study: The study drew acute and convalescent COVID-19 samples from the United States, Italy and Spain. Sources were T cells, B-cell-depleted T cells, or PBMCs; the material itself was cDNA or gDNA.

The germline V gene has CDR1 KGHDR and CDR2 SFDVKD. The V and J ends lost 3 bases and 2 bases, in that order; junction bases with no gene match: 1. The length of the CDR3 is 15 residues. Original analysis: Amplifying reference gene primers gave estimates of nucleated cell counts. TCRdb keeps only in-frame clones here, not all; method: immunoSEQ multiplex PCR. D and trimming were read from the DNA, whereas the V and J calls and clone size are those reported in that table. The table shows roughly 50,000 clones, with roughly nine tenths occurring only once. The specimen was peripheral blood. The rearrangement links TRBV24-1 to TRBJ1-5; 9 bases map to TRBD1. The receptor was derived from a woman aged 55-69 years with active or convalescent COVID-19. The CDR3 bases are TGTGCCACCAGTGATCGGACAGGGGGCAATCAGCCCCAGCATTTT. It codes for CATSDRTGGNQPQHF.